These 21 T cell receptor beta chains were sequenced from one sample in a study of blood T cells in healthy people across ages. Together with a sample-barcoded 5' primer, a J-beta primer mix was included in a second PCR lasting roughly 6 to 12 cycles. One entry per CDR3 protein, called by TCRdb with MiXCR from the 5' RACE reads. The profile shows over a million distinct CDR3 sequences, 45% of them singletons. The material sequenced was blood. The receptor source for this set is a woman between 55 and 75 years old in good health.

To note about this clonotype: A read error may explain this, as a much larger clone is one base away. The chain carries TRBV4-2 and TRBJ2-6; D is undetermined. In germline, CDR1 is LGHNA, CDR2 YNFKEQ. CDR3 size: 17 residues. The CDR3 nucleotides are TGTACCAGCAGCCAAGACCGAGCAAGCTCTGGGGCCAACGTCCTGACTTTC. Translated: CTSSQDRASSGANVLTF.

This CDR3 is CAWGTVKNIQYF. The CDR3, as DNA: TGTGCCTGGGGGACAGTTAAAAACATTCAGTACTTC. The J gene is TRBJ2-4, the V gene TRBV30; 7 bases agree with TRBD1. V was pared by 5 bases and J by 4 bases, with 2 bases of the junction left unmatched. Per the germline V gene, CDR1 is GTSNPN and CDR2 is SVGIG (reference sequence). The CDR3 is made up of 12 amino acids.

The gene calls are TRBV5-6 and TRBJ1-2, with D hard to call. The germline V gene encodes CDR1 SGHDT and CDR2 YYEEEE. V gave up 6 bases and J gave up 0 bases, with 15 bases separating them. The CDR3 spans 15 residues. In DNA, the CDR3 is TGTGCCAGCACCCCTTTGGCGCGAGCTAACTATGGCTACACCTTC. It yields the protein CASTPLARANYGYTF.

This clonotype was picked up a small number of times. This rearrangement joins TRBV20-1 to TRBJ2-3; 12 positions agree with TRBD2. The germline V gene encodes CDR1 DFQATT and CDR2 SNEGSKA (reference sequence). This CDR3 spans 12 amino acids. The junction had 1 base not matched to a gene; V was cut back by 7 bases and J by 5 bases. CDR3 residues: CSVLAGGDTQYF. CDR3 nucleotides: TGCAGTGTACTAGCGGGAGGAGATACGCAGTATTTT.

Of note for this clonotype: Just one base apart from a much larger clone, this may be a read error. The rearrangement uses TRBV12-3 or TRBV12-4 and TRBJ2-3; 7 nucleotides line up with TRBD1. The CDR3 length is 14 residues. Written as DNA, the CDR3 is TGTGCCCGCAGTCGCGACAGGGGCACAGATACGCAGTATTTT. Its protein product is CARSRDRGTDTQYF.

In its sample, this clonotype was seen once. The gene calls are TRBV27 and TRBJ2-5; D is ambiguous. Germline CDR1 and CDR2: MNHEY and SMNVEV (reference sequence). V lost 5 bases and J 5 bases, leaving 15 bases between the germline ends. CDR3 size: 14 residues. In nucleotides, the CDR3 is TGTGCCAGCAGTGTTGCCTATCACGAGGAGACCCAGTACTTC. This translates into CASSVAYHEETQYF.

This clonotype was observed at least ten times. The genes are TRBV29-1 and TRBJ1-1; D ambiguous. From germline, CDR1 is SQVTM and CDR2 ANQGSEA. V lost 8 bases and J lost 3, with 10 bases in between. This CDR3 is built from 11 residues. The CDR3 loop reads CSTTADTEAFF. As DNA, the CDR3 is TGCAGCACCACGGCCGACACTGAAGCTTTCTTT.

The chain couples TRBV20-1 to TRBJ2-5; TRBD2 agrees at 11 bases. Germline CDR1 reads DFQATT; CDR2 reads SNEGSKA (reference sequence). V shed 6 bases and J 11 bases; nucleotides not matched to a gene: 8. The CDR3 sequence is 12 residues long. The CDR3 sequence is CSARLLAGEQYF. In DNA, the CDR3 is TGCAGTGCCCGGTTACTAGCGGGAGAGCAGTACTTC.

This clonotype was observed a few times. This chain uses TRBV10-3 with TRBJ1-6; D perhaps matches TRBD1 (6 bases). The CDR3 covers 16 residues. Germline V gene data show CDR1 as ENHRY and CDR2 as SYGVKD. Trimming took off 5 bases at V and 0 bases at J, with 11 bases between the two ends. CDR3 sequence (DNA): TGTGCCATCAGTAATGGACAGAGCTCCTATAATTCACCCCTCCACTTT. It is translated as CAISNGQSSYNSPLHF.

This clonotype was detected a few times. Here the CDR3 DNA reads TGTGCCATCAGTGAGTCCACGGGACAGGGGGCTACGAACACTGAAGCTTTCTTT. Protein: CAISESTGQGATNTEAFF. The chain combines TRBV10-3 with TRBJ1-1; 12 bases align to TRBD1. The CDR3 runs to 18 residues. The germline V gene has CDR1 ENHRY and CDR2 SYGVKD. The ends lost 0 bases at V and 1 base at J; junction bases unmatched: 6.

This clonotype was counted a few times. The genes are TRBV10-3 and TRBJ2-1; D is ambiguous. This CDR3 comprises 15 residues. The germline gives CDR1 ENHRY, CDR2 SYGVKD. The V and J ends lost 6 bases and 0 bases respectively, with 12 bases between them. CDR3 amino acids: CAISPTEYSYNEQFF. CDR3 in DNA: TGTGCCATCAGCCCGACGGAGTACTCCTACAATGAGCAGTTCTTC.

This clonotype was seen only a few times. The chain employs TRBV28 and TRBJ2-5; TRBD2 matches 7 bases. Losses at the gene ends were 3 bases for V and 4 bases for J; bases not matched to a gene: 5. The germline gives CDR1 MDHEN, CDR2 SYDVKM. This CDR3 has 14 amino acids. The CDR3 bases are TGTGCCAGCAGTTTCAGCGGGATCGGAGAGACCCAGTACTTC. Translated, it gives CASSFSGIGETQYF.

This clonotype has just a few counts. The genes are TRBV3-1 and TRBJ1-1; 7 nucleotides align to TRBD1. Germline V gives CDR1 LGHDT, CDR2 YNNKEL (reference sequence). V lost 6 bases and J lost 6; bases outside the gene matches: 4. The CDR3 runs to 12 residues. The CDR3 loop is CASSGTGAEAFF. In DNA, the CDR3 is TGTGCCAGCAGTGGCACAGGGGCTGAAGCTTTCTTT.

This clonotype occurred once. The chain carries TRBV15 and TRBJ1-2; D is possibly TRBD1 (5 bases). In germline, CDR1 is LNHNV, CDR2 YYDKDF (reference sequence). There are 15 residues in the CDR3. The V gene lost 0 bases and the J gene lost 5 bases, with 13 bases spanning the gap. The CDR3 region is CATSREGDRIYGYTF. CDR3 in DNA: TGTGCCACCAGCAGAGAAGGGGACCGAATATATGGCTACACCTTC.

The chain employs TRBV11-2 and TRBJ2-7, with 10 nucleotides matching TRBD2. The DNA end favors TRBJ2-5, so the J call may be wrong. Germline loops: CDR1 SGHAT, CDR2 FQNNGV. CDR3 length: 16 amino acids. CDR3 sequence: CASSLGPSGSRETQYF. The CDR3 DNA sequence: TGTGCCAGCAGCTTAGGTCCTAGCGGGAGTCGAGAGACCCAGTACTTC.

The rearrangement links TRBV9 to TRBJ1-2; unclear D gene. The germline V gene encodes CDR1 SGDLS and CDR2 YYNGEE. V lost 7 bases to trimming and J lost 2 bases, with 6 bases between them. The CDR3 consists of 11 residues. The CDR3 spells CASAENYGYTF. DNA of the CDR3: TGTGCCAGCGCGGAGAACTATGGCTACACCTTC.

Turning to this clonotype: This may be a read error, as it is one base from a much larger clone. The CDR3 reads CASSTSGSEIQYF. The CDR3 DNA reads TGTGCCAGCAGCACTAGCGGGAGTGAGATCCAGTACTTC. The V call is TRBV7-9, the J call TRBJ2-5, with 11 positions matching TRBD2. The CDR3 has 13 residues. CDR1 and CDR2 (germline): SEHNR, FQNEAQ (reference sequence).

About this clonotype: A much larger clonotype is one base distant, so this may be a read error. This chain links TRBV7-2 with TRBJ1-5; D not certain. Germline V lookup: CDR1 SGHTA, CDR2 FQGNSA. This CDR3 region has 14 residues. The CDR3: CASGLKSDNQPQHF. The CDR3 DNA is TGTGCCAGCGGCTTAAAGTCTGATAATCAGCCCCAGCATTTT. The entire variable domain, with the rest obtained from reference TRBV7-2 and TRBJ1-5, is as follows: GAGVSQSPSNKVTEKGKDVELRCDPISGHTALYWYRQSLGQGLEFLIYFQGNSAPDKSGLPSDRFSAERTGGSVSTLTIQRTQQEDSAVYLCASGLKSDNQPQHFGDGTRLSIL.

This clonotype appeared a few times. The chain couples TRBV6-6 to TRBJ2-1, with 7 bases matching TRBD2. Germline V gene lookup returns CDR1 MNHNY and CDR2 SVGAGI (reference sequence). The J segment lost 7 bases and the V segment lost 2 bases, leaving 8 bases of the junction unmatched. The CDR3 runs 15 residues. In nucleotides, the CDR3 is TGTGCCAGCAGTTACAAGAGGGAGGGATCGAATGAGCAGTTCTTC. The encoded protein is CASSYKREGSNEQFF.

The chain employs TRBV28 and TRBJ2-5; 10 bases map to TRBD1. CDR3 length equals 13 residues. From germline, CDR1 is MDHEN and CDR2 SYDVKM. J was trimmed by 5 bases and V by 8 bases; bases with no gene match: 5. CDR3 DNA sequence: TGTGCCAGCGGGACAGGGGCGCGGGAGACCCAGTACTTC. Translated: CASGTGARETQYF. Together with reference TRBV28 and TRBJ2-5, the CDR3 gives the full variable domain: DVKVTQSSRYLVKRTGEKVFLECVQDMDHENMFWYRQDPGLGLRLIYFSYDVKMKEKGDIPEGYSVSREKKERFSLILESASTNQTSMYLCASGTGARETQYFGPGTRLLVL.

The chain couples TRBV29-1 to TRBJ1-4; D is unclear. V dropped 4 bases and J dropped 5 bases, with 8 bases sitting between them. The CDR3 extends over 12 amino acids. CDR1 SQVTM and CDR2 ANQGSEA come from the germline V gene. This CDR3 reads CSVGGKNEKLFF. The CDR3 region has the DNA TGCAGCGTTGGAGGTAAGAATGAAAAACTGTTTTTT.